Here is one T cell receptor (beta chain) with its context. From germline, CDR1 is MNHNS and CDR2 SASEGT. The CDR3 is 14 residues long. This sample is drawn from a study of T cells expressing NK-cell markers. TCRdb reanalyzed the 5' RACE reads, giving one entry per CDR3 protein sequence and no DNA. The sample features about 150,000 distinct CDR3 sequences, with roughly a fifth in its top ten. The chain has TRBV6-1 and TRBJ2-3; TCRdb selects TRBD1, and the lack of DNA leaves this call unchecked. Specimen: blood T cells: a sorted CD56 or NKG2C T cell subset, CD4+ or CD8+ T cells, or bulk PBMC T cells (not recorded which). The origin of this receptor is a man aged 18-69 years in good health. The CDR3 reads CASSFRDRDDTQYF.